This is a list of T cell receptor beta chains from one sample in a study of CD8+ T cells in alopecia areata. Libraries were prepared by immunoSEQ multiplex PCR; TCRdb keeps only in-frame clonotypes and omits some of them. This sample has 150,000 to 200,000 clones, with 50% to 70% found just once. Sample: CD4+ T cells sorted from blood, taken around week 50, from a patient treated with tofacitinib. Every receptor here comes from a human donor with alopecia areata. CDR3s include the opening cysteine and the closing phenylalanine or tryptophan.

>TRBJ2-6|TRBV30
CACQFEASGANVLTF
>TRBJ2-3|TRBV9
CASSVEGLATDTQYF
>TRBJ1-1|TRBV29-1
CSVEGRVYTEAFF
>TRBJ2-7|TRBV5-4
CASSLGGQGAGEQYF
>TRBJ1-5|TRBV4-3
CASSQDRIQPQHF
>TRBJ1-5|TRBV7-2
CASSSPDRGNQPQHF
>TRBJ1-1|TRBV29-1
CSVSPPTPNTEAFF
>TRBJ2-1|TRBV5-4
CASSLEGTRSYNEQFF
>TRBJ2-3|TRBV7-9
CASTTFLAQYF
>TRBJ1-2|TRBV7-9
CASSSDRTLYGYTF
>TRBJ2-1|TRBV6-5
CASSYSQHNEQFF
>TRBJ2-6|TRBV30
CAWSIYSGANVLTF
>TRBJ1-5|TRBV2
CASSRDSAINQPQHF
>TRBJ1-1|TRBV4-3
CASSQEDLTEAFF
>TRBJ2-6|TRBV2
CASTGAGSSGANVLTF
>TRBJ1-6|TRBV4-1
CASSQDQGSYNSPLHF
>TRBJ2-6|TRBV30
CAWGTGAPSGANVLTF
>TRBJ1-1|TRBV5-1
CASSSSRNTEAFF
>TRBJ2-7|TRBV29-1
CSAAGQGFYEQYF
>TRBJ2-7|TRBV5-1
CASSLALGQAYEQYF
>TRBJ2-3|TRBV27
CASSLEGTTDTQYF
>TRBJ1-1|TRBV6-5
CASKSGLWTNTEAFF
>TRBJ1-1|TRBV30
CAWSVPQESRNTEAFF
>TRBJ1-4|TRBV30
CAWGPGQTSEKLFF
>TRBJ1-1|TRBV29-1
CSVEGQEPGSPEAFF
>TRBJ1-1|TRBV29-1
CSVERGGVNTEAFF
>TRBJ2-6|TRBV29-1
CSVEEDRANVLTF
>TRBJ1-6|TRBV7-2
CASSLFSQGASPLHF
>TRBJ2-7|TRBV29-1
CSVGLKQGYEQYF
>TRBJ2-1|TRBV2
CASSEETAPYNEQFF
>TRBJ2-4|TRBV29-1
CSVVSDAKAVQYF